This T cell receptor (beta chain) was sequenced in a study of T cell repertoires in cytomegalovirus infection. TCRdb re-derived calls from the reads in MiXCR, one entry per CDR3 protein. Of approximately 600,000 distinct CDR3 sequences in the sample, just under 40% were seen once. Germline CDR1 and CDR2: SQVTM and ANQGSEA. The CDR3 contains 13 residues. Unmatched junction bases numbered 5, after V lost 6 bases and J lost 2 bases. Study conclusions and caveats: Identification of carriers of CMV plus the relevant HLA was performed using cumulative public TCR beta family frequency. The ex vivo response was dominated by HLA-C-restricted CMV-specific TCR beta clonotypes.

This clonotype was counted once. Its matching antigen is unknown. The sample consisted of cultured PBMCs, taken from culture after CMV antigen stimulation. The rearrangement joins TRBV29-1 to TRBJ2-5; 8 bases line up with TRBD2. This sequence originates from a human donor in good health (CMV status not recorded). Some clones in this sample may be carry-over from other donors' samples. The CDR3 here is CSVRAGGQETQYF. The CDR3 coding sequence is TGCAGCGTGCGGGCGGGGGGACAAGAGACCCAGTACTTC.